Presented here are 21 T cell receptor beta chains from one specimen sequenced in a study of T cell repertoires in cytomegalovirus infection. No antigen has been identified for these receptors. TCRdb called the reads again in MiXCR, with one record for every CDR3 protein. This sample has 350,000 to 400,000 distinct CDR3 sequences, with roughly a third found just once. The starting material was cultured PBMCs, obtained from culture after CMV antigen stimulation. All receptors come from a human donor in good health (CMV status not recorded). Some clones in this sample may be carry-over from other donors' samples.

The chain links TRBV4-1 to TRBJ1-6; tentatively, D is TRBD1 (5 bases). The germline gives CDR1 MGHRA, CDR2 YSYEKL. Trimming stripped 0 bases from V and 0 bases from J, with 9 bases between. This CDR3 contains 17 residues. The CDR3 spells CASSQDLGGSYNSPLHF. Written as DNA, the CDR3 is TGCGCCAGCAGCCAAGATCTCGGGGGCTCCTATAATTCACCCCTCCACTTT.

This clonotype was seen just once. V gene TRBV6-6 combines with J gene TRBJ2-1; TRBD2 agrees at 7 bases. The CDR3 length is 14 residues. CDR1 MNHNY and CDR2 SVGAGI come from the germline V gene (reference sequence). V lost 6 bases to trimming and J lost 0 bases; unmatched junction nucleotides: 2. In DNA form, the CDR3 reads TGTGCCAGCAGACTAGCGAGCTCCTACAATGAGCAGTTCTTC. Translated: CASRLASSYNEQFF.

The chain is built from TRBV30 and TRBJ1-1, with D maybe TRBD1 (6 bases). This CDR3 is 17 amino acids long. Germline loops: CDR1 GTSNPN, CDR2 SVGIG (reference sequence). Trimming removed 2 bases at V and 2 bases at J, with 21 bases between. The CDR3, as DNA: TGTGCCTGGAGTTCCTGGGCGGGGGCGGGAGGTAACACTGAAGCTTTCTTT. Amino acids: CAWSSWAGAGGNTEAFF.

This sequence joins TRBV12-3 or TRBV12-4 and TRBJ2-7; D is possibly TRBD2 (7 bases). V dropped 6 bases and J dropped 4 bases, with 19 bases sitting between them. The CDR3 loop spans 15 amino acids. The CDR3 DNA reads TGTGCCAGCAGCCCCCCCGGGGGGCGAAGGTACGAGCAGTACTTC. This gives the protein CASSPPGGRRYEQYF.

In this sample, this clonotype turned up a few times. The gene calls are TRBV7-2 and TRBJ1-1; no definite D call. The CDR3 length is 15 residues. Germline CDR1 is SGHTA and CDR2 is FQGNSA. V was pared by 2 bases and J by 3 bases, with 13 bases between. Here the CDR3 reads CASSLSAGRHTEAFF. CDR3 coding DNA: TGTGCCAGCAGCTTATCAGCGGGGAGGCACACTGAAGCTTTCTTT.

This clonotype was counted a few times. This chain links TRBV6-2 or TRBV6-3 with TRBJ2-4, with 10 bases that match TRBD2. Germline-derived CDR1 and CDR2 are MNHEY and SVGEGT. The CDR3 sequence is 16 residues long. V shed 4 bases, J shed 3 bases, and the junction held 6 bases outside the gene matches. The CDR3 nucleotides read TGTGCCAGCAGTTCTAGCGGGAGTACTGGCAAAAACATTCAGTACTTC. Protein product: CASSSSGSTGKNIQYF.

This clonotype occurred a few times. J is TRBJ2-7 and V is TRBV7-8, with 8 nucleotides matching TRBD2. The J segment lost 6 bases and the V segment lost 1 base, leaving 11 bases of the junction unmatched. The germline CDR1 and CDR2 sequences are SGHVS and FQNEAQ. The CDR3 totals 16 residues. The CDR3, as DNA: TGTGCCAGCAGCTTAGTGGGTGGGACTAGATCCCTCGAGCAGTACTTC. This gives the protein CASSLVGGTRSLEQYF.

This clonotype was seen many times. This chain joins TRBV7-9 and TRBJ1-5; D not resolved. V gave up 1 base and J gave up 2 bases, with 9 bases separating them. The germline gives CDR1 SEHNR, CDR2 FQNEAQ (reference sequence). The CDR3 totals 15 residues. CDR3: CASSLGGDRNQPQHF. In DNA, the CDR3 is TGTGCCAGCAGCTTAGGCGGGGATCGCAATCAGCCCCAGCATTTT.

The V gene is TRBV11-2, the J gene TRBJ1-5, with unresolved D. V dropped 0 bases and J dropped 5 bases, with 11 bases sitting between them. This CDR3 region has 15 residues. The V gene's germline CDR1 is SGHAT and CDR2 FQNNGV. CDR3 nucleotide sequence: TGTGCCAGCAGCTTAGATTTCGGCCCCTATCAGCCCCAGCATTTT. Translating it yields CASSLDFGPYQPQHF.

This clonotype was detected ten times or more. The rearrangement links TRBV7-2 to TRBJ2-1; no clear D gene. V lost 7 bases, J lost 0 bases, and 7 bases lay in between. There are 13 residues in the CDR3. Germline V gene data show CDR1 as SGHTA and CDR2 as FQGNSA. CDR3 amino acids: CASMVSSYNEQFF. CDR3 bases: TGTGCCAGCATGGTAAGCTCCTACAATGAGCAGTTCTTC.

The chain has TRBV27 and TRBJ2-2; the match to TRBD2 covers 12 bases. V lost 3 bases to trimming and J lost 7 bases; unmatched junction nucleotides: 9. Per the germline V gene, CDR1 is MNHEY and CDR2 is SMNVEV (reference sequence). The CDR3 totals 17 residues. CDR3 region: CASSFYGLAGIIGELFF. The CDR3, as DNA: TGTGCCAGCAGTTTCTACGGACTAGCGGGAATAATCGGGGAGCTGTTTTTT.

This clonotype was seen ten or more times. The V gene is TRBV7-2, the J gene TRBJ2-1, with D tentatively TRBD2 (6 bases). The CDR3 has 16 amino acids. Between the trimmed V and J ends, which lost 5 bases and 8 bases, there was a span of 22 bases. Germline CDR1 is SGHTA and CDR2 is FQGNSA. The CDR3 spells CASSLAPHGRGDEQFF. CDR3 nucleotide sequence: TGTGCCAGCAGCCTGGCCCCACACGGGAGAGGCGATGAGCAGTTCTTC.

In its sample, this clonotype was seen a few times. The genes are TRBV5-1 and TRBJ2-1, with 8 bases fitting TRBD2. The CDR3 totals 14 residues. The J segment lost 10 bases and the V segment lost 0 bases, leaving 6 bases of the junction unmatched. Per germline, CDR1 SGHRS and CDR2 YFSETQ. The CDR3 is CASSLDGRAGEQFF. The CDR3 DNA sequence: TGCGCCAGCAGCTTGGACGGGAGGGCCGGGGAGCAGTTCTTC.

This clonotype was found once. V usage is TRBV6-2 or TRBV6-3 and J usage is TRBJ1-3; no definite D call. This CDR3 is 17 amino acids long. Germline assignment: CDR1 MNHEY and CDR2 SVGEGT. The ends were cut back, 2 bases at V and 0 bases at J, with 14 bases in the middle. The CDR3 is CASSYSGRRSSGNTIYF. The DNA for the CDR3 is TGTGCCAGCAGTTACAGCGGACGGCGGAGCTCTGGAAACACCATATATTTT.

The table lists this clonotype with a count of one. This sequence joins TRBV27 and TRBJ2-2; D might be TRBD1 (5 bases). The germline V and J ends were trimmed by 6 bases and 0 bases, with 11 bases remaining between them. The germline CDR1 and CDR2 sequences are MNHEY and SMNVEV (reference sequence). This CDR3 has 15 amino acids. This CDR3 is CASSRLTANTGELFF. The CDR3 DNA follows: TGTGCCAGCAGCCGTTTGACAGCGAACACCGGGGAGCTGTTTTTT.

The gene calls are TRBV19 and TRBJ1-5; D uncertain. The CDR3 has 14 residues. Germline CDR1 reads LNHDA; CDR2 reads SQIVND (reference sequence). V was cut by 4 bases and J by 6 bases, with 13 bases left in between. The CDR3 DNA reads as TGTGCCAGTAGTAGCACAGTATCAGGTCAGCCCCAGCATTTT. This sequence encodes CASSSTVSGQPQHF.

The chain joins TRBV4-2 to TRBJ2-5; D possibly matches TRBD1 or TRBD2 (5 bases each). CDR3 size: 15 residues. The germline V gene encodes CDR1 LGHNA and CDR2 YNFKEQ. V was trimmed by 4 bases and J by 1 base, leaving 13 bases between them. CDR3 loop: CASSPGQNFQETQYF. Here the CDR3 DNA reads TGTGCCAGCAGCCCGGGGCAGAACTTCCAAGAGACCCAGTACTTC.

The V call is TRBV20-1, the J call TRBJ2-2; 14 nucleotides align to TRBD2. Germline assignment: CDR1 DFQATT and CDR2 SNEGSKA (reference sequence). The CDR3 totals 17 residues. Trimming at V came to 0 bases and at J to 5 bases, leaving 5 bases not matched to a gene. CDR3 bases: TGCAGTGCTAGAGAGGGACTAGCGGGAGTGCGGACCGGGGAGCTGTTTTTT. Its translation is CSAREGLAGVRTGELFF.

In this sample, this clonotype turned up a few times. The chain links TRBV19 to TRBJ1-5, with 8 bases that match TRBD1. Trimming removed 5 bases from V and 7 bases from J; junction bases left unmatched: 4. The germline gives CDR1 LNHDA, CDR2 SQIVND (reference sequence). CDR3 length: 13 amino acids. Written as DNA, the CDR3 is TGTGCCAGTAGTGACAGGGGACGACAGCCCCAGCATTTT. It codes for CASSDRGRQPQHF. The whole variable domain, remainder taken from reference TRBV19 and TRBJ1-5, is DGGITQSPKYLFRKEGQNVTLSCEQNLNHDAMYWYRQDPGQGLRLIYYSQIVNDFQKGDIAEGYSVSREKKESFPLTVTSAQKNPTAFYLCASSDRGRQPQHFGDGTRLSIL.

The chain uses TRBV7-2 and TRBJ1-2; perhaps TRBD1 as D (5 bases). This CDR3 spans 17 amino acids. The V end lost 1 base, the J end lost 4 bases, and 19 bases lay between the germline ends. Germline V gene sequence: CDR1 SGHTA, CDR2 FQGNSA. The CDR3 reads CASSLEVTAGTLYGYTF. CDR3 coding DNA: TGTGCCAGCAGCTTAGAAGTCACGGCGGGGACCCTCTATGGCTACACCTTC. The full variable domain, in which reference TRBV7-2 and TRBJ1-2 provide the parts outside the CDR3, is GAGVSQSPSNKVTEKGKDVELRCDPISGHTALYWYRQSLGQGLEFLIYFQGNSAPDKSGLPSDRFSAERTGGSVSTLTIQRTQQEDSAVYLCASSLEVTAGTLYGYTFGSGTRLTVV.

The J gene is TRBJ1-1, the V gene TRBV4-1; no firm D call. The CDR3 is 15 amino acids. Trimming stripped 4 bases from V and 1 base from J, with 13 bases between. CDR1 is MGHRA, CDR2 YSYEKL, per germline. DNA for the CDR3: TGCGCCAGCAGCCCGGTCGGCAGGACGAACACTGAAGCTTTCTTT. This encodes CASSPVGRTNTEAFF.